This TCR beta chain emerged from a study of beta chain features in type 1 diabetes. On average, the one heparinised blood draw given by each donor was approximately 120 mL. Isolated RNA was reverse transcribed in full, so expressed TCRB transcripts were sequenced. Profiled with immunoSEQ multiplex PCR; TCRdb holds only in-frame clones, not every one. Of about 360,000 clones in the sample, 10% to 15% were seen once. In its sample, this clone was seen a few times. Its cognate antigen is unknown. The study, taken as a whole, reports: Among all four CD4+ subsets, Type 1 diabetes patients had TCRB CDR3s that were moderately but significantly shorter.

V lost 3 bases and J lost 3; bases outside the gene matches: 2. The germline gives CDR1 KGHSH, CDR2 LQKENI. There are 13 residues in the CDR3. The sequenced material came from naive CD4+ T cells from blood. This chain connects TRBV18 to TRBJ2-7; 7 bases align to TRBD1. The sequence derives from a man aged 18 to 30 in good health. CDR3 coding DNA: TGTGCCAGCTCACCCAGGGGGATCTACGAGCAGTACTTC. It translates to CASSPRGIYEQYF.